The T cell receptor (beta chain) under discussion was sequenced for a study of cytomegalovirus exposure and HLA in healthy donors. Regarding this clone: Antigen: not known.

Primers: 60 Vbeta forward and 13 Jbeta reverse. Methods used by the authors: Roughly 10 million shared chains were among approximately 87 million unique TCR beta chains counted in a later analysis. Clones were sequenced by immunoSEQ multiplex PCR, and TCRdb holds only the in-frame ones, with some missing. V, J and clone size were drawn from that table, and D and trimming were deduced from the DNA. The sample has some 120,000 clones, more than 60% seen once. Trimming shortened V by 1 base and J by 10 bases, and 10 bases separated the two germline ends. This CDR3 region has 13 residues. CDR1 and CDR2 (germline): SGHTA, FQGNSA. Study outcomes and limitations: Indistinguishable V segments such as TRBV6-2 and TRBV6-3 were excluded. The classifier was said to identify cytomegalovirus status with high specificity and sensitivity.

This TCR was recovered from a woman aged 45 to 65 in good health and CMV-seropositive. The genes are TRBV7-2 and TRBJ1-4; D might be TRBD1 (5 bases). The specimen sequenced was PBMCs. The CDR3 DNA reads TGTGCCAGCAGCTTAGTGGTGGGGGGAAAACTGTTTTTT. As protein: CASSLVVGGKLFF.